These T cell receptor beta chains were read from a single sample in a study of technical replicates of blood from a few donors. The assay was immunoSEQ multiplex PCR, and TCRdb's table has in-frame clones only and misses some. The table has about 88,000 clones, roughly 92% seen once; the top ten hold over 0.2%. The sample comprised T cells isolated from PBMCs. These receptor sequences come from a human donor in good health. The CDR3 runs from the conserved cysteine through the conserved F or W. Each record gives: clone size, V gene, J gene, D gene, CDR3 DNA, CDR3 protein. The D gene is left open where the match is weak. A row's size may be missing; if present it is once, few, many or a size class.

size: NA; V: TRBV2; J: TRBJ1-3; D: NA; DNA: TGTGCCAGCAGGAATATCCACAGGGCGGGTGGAAACACCATATATTTT; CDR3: CASRNIHRAGGNTIYF
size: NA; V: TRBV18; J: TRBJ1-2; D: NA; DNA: TGTGCCAGCTCACCGGTATTGCCAGGGGTGGATCGGGGCTACACCTTC; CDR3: CASSPVLPGVDRGYTF
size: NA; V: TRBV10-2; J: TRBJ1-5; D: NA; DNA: TGCGCCAGCAGGGACTCCCCGGGTTATCAGCCCCAGCATTTT; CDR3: CASRDSPGYQPQHF
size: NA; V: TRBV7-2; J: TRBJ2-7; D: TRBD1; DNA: TGTGCCAGCAGCTCGGACAGGGGCTACTACGAGCAGTACTTC; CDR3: CASSSDRGYYEQYF
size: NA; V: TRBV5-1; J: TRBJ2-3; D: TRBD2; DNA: TGCGCCAGCAGCGACGGGACTAGCAGCACAGATACGCAGTATTTT; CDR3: CASSDGTSSTDTQYF
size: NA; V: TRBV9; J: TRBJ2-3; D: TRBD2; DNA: TGTGCCAGCAGCTCTCCGGGGGGGATTATCACAGATACGCAGTATTTT; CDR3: CASSSPGGIITDTQYF
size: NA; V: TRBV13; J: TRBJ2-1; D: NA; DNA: TGTGCCAGCAGCTTAGAGGGGCCGGGTATCCGGGAGCAGTTCTTC; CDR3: CASSLEGPGIREQFF
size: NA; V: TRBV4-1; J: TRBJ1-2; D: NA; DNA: TGCGCCAGCAGCCAAGGGGGCTTAGGGGTCGGCTACACCTTC; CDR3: CASSQGGLGVGYTF
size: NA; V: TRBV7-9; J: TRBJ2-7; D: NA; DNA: TGTGCCAGCAGCTCCGACTTCTACGAGCAGTACTTC; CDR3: CASSSDFYEQYF
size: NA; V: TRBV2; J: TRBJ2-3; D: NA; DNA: TGTGCCAGCAGTGATTTTCAGCGTTCCATCCCAGATACGCAGTATTTT; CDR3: CASSDFQRSIPDTQYF
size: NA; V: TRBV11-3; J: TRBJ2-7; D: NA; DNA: TGTGCCAGCAGCTTAGTGGCAGGGATGTACGAGCAGTACTTC; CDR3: CASSLVAGMYEQYF
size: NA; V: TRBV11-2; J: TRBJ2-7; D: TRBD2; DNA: TGTGCCAGCAGCCGGGGGGGGTACGAGCAGTACTTC; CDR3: CASSRGGYEQYF
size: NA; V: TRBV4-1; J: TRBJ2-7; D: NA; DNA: TGCGCCAGCAGCCACTCCGACGAGCAGTACTTC; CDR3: CASSHSDEQYF
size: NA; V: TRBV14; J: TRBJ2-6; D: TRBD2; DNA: TGTGCCAGCAGCCAAGATCTAGCGGGTGCAAGGGCCAACGTCCTGACTTTC; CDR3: CASSQDLAGARANVLTF
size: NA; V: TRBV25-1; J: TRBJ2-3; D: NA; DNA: TGTGCCAGCAGTGATACAGGGAGGGGTGGGACAGATACGCAGTATTTT; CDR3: CASSDTGRGGTDTQYF
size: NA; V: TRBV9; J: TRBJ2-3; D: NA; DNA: TGTGCCAGCAGCCACCCCGAACACATCTTTATCACAGATACGCAGTATTTT; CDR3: CASSHPEHIFITDTQYF
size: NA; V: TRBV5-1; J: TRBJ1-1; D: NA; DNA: TGCGCCAGCAGCTTGCGACAGAACACTGAAGCTTTCTTT; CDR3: CASSLRQNTEAFF
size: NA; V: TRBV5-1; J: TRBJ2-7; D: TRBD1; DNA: TGCGCCAGCAGCTTGATCACAGGGGACTACGAGCAGTACTTC; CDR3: CASSLITGDYEQYF
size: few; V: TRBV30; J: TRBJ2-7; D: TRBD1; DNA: TGTGCCTGTTCTTTCCTTCCTACAGGGGTGGTCGGCGAGCAGTACTTC; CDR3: CACSFLPTGVVGEQYF
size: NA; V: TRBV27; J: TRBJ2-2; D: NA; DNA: TGTGCCAGCAGTTCTAAATTAGACAGGTACACCGGGGAGCTGTTTTTT; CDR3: CASSSKLDRYTGELFF
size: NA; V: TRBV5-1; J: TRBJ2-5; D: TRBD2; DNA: TGCGCCAGCAGCTTGGCCCAGGGCGGGGGGGCCGCAGAGACCCAGTACTTC; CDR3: CASSLAQGGGAAETQYF